This entry lists 27 T cell receptor beta chains sequenced from one sample in a study of shared clonotypes between healthy human individuals. Terminally differentiated effector memory CD45RA+ cells were excluded from the naive CD8 cells, which were CD45RO-negative and positively selected for CCR7. Data came from immunoSEQ multiplex PCR; TCRdb stores just in-frame clones and leaves some out. The sample lists fewer than 850,000 clones; 96% were seen once. Sequencing was performed on naive CD8+ T cells sorted from blood. The receptors derive from a young man in good health.

This chain connects TRBV7-9 to TRBJ2-7, with 9 bases fitting TRBD1. Losses at the gene ends were 1 base for V and 4 bases for J; bases not matched to a gene: 2. Germline CDR1 SEHNR, CDR2 FQNEAQ (reference sequence). The CDR3 has 14 residues. CDR3 protein: CASSLGQGEYEQYF. The CDR3 coding sequence is TGTGCCAGCAGCTTAGGACAGGGGGAATACGAGCAGTACTTC.

V usage is TRBV29-1 and J usage is TRBJ2-5; tentatively, D is TRBD2 (6 bases). Germline CDR1 SQVTM, CDR2 ANQGSEA. Trimming removed 3 bases at V and 3 bases at J, with 20 bases between. CDR3 length equals 16 residues. CDR3 nucleotides: TGCAGCGTTGAGTTTTGGAGGGTGGGCAGTGAAGAGACCCAGTACTTC. Its translation: CSVEFWRVGSEETQYF.

The genes are TRBV27 and TRBJ2-1, with D possibly matching TRBD1 (5 bases). Germline loops: CDR1 MNHEY, CDR2 SMNVEV (reference sequence). Between the trimmed V and J ends, which lost 5 bases and 4 bases, there was a span of 12 bases. CDR3 size: 14 residues. The CDR3 coding sequence is TGTGCCAGCAGTATCTCAAGACAGTACAATGAGCAGTTCTTC. Translated: CASSISRQYNEQFF.

This chain uses TRBV2 with TRBJ2-1, with a weak D call TRBD1 (5 bases). Germline values: CDR1 SNHLY, CDR2 FYNNEI. Deletions cut 5 bases from V and 4 bases from J, with 18 bases between. The CDR3 consists of 16 residues. The CDR3 here is CASSQPDISLYNEQFF. CDR3 nucleotide sequence: TGTGCCAGCAGTCAACCGGACATTTCCCTATACAATGAGCAGTTCTTC. Together with reference TRBV2 and TRBJ2-1, the CDR3 gives the full variable domain: EPEVTQTPSHQVTQMGQEVILRCVPISNHLYFYWYRQILGQKVEFLVSFYNNEISEKSEIFDDQFSVERPDGSNFTLKIRSTKLEDSAMYFCASSQPDISLYNEQFFGPGTRLTVL.

The genes are TRBV19 and TRBJ2-7; possibly TRBD1 or TRBD2 for D (5 bases each). Germline loops: CDR1 LNHDA, CDR2 SQIVND (reference sequence). Trimming stripped 5 bases from V and 3 bases from J, with 20 bases between. The CDR3 loop spans 16 amino acids. CDR3 coding DNA: TGTGCCAGTAGTTATCCGGGACGTACTGGAATCTACGAGCAGTACTTC. It encodes CASSYPGRTGIYEQYF.

The chain employs TRBV4-1 and TRBJ1-5, with D possibly TRBD1 on 5 matching bases. Germline V gene lookup returns CDR1 MGHRA and CDR2 YSYEKL. The CDR3 totals 15 residues. Between the trimmed V and J ends, which lost 4 bases and 5 bases, there was a span of 15 bases. The CDR3 sequence: CASSLALGEYQPQHF. Written as DNA, the CDR3 is TGCGCCAGCAGCCTAGCTTTGGGGGAGTATCAGCCCCAGCATTTT.

V and J are TRBV27 and TRBJ2-5; maybe TRBD2 (6 bases). The CDR3 runs 13 residues. Trimming removed 7 bases at V and 14 bases at J, with 23 bases between. The germline CDR1 and CDR2 sequences are MNHEY and SMNVEV (reference sequence). DNA for the CDR3: TGTGCCAGCACCCACGGCAGACCGGGACTTATTTACTTC. Translation gives CASTHGRPGLIYF.

J is TRBJ2-2 and V is TRBV10-2; no clear D gene. CDR1 and CDR2 from the germline V gene are WSHSY and SAAADI. CDR3 size: 14 residues. Trimming removed 2 bases at V and 7 bases at J, with 11 bases between. The CDR3 DNA sequence: TGCGCCAGCAGTGAGAGAAGCCGTCGCGGGGAGCTGTTTTTT. This codes for CASSERSRRGELFF.

This chain connects TRBV27 to TRBJ1-1, with TRBD1 matching 7 bases. CDR3 length equals 16 residues. The V and J ends lost 0 bases and 4 bases, in that order; junction bases with no gene match: 8. From germline, CDR1 is MNHEY and CDR2 SMNVEV (reference sequence). CDR3 amino acids: CASSLSRGGGRTEAFF. CDR3 in DNA: TGTGCCAGCAGTTTATCCCGGGGAGGGGGCCGCACTGAAGCTTTCTTT.

This clone came up a few times. Other DNA sequences within the sample encode an identical CDR3. For the CDR3, the DNA is TGTGCCAGCAGCCACAGCTACGAGCAGTACTTC. Protein sequence: CASSHSYEQYF. The gene calls are TRBV7-2 and TRBJ2-7, with no clear D. In germline, CDR1 is SGHTA, CDR2 FQGNSA. Trimming took off 5 bases at V and 3 bases at J, with 5 bases between the two ends. This CDR3 comprises 11 residues.

V gene TRBV29-1 combines with J gene TRBJ2-1; 10 bases line up with TRBD1. The CDR3 runs to 19 residues. Germline CDR1 and CDR2: SQVTM and ANQGSEA. The V segment lost 5 bases and the J segment 4 bases; nucleotides outside the gene matches: 20. The CDR3 here is CSVLGLVDRGVGKYNEQFF. Here the CDR3 DNA reads TGCAGCGTTCTTGGCTTAGTGGACAGGGGGGTCGGGAAATACAATGAGCAGTTCTTC.

This clone has just one count. The J gene is TRBJ1-3, the V gene TRBV29-1; unclear D gene. Trimming stripped 7 bases from V and 0 bases from J, with 13 bases between. This CDR3 region has 14 residues. CDR1 and CDR2 (germline): SQVTM, ANQGSEA. This CDR3 reads CSAGSSNSGNTIYF. The CDR3 DNA is TGCAGCGCCGGGTCCTCCAACTCTGGAAACACCATATATTTT.

The chain carries TRBV19 and TRBJ1-4; a possible D gene is TRBD1 (6 bases). Trimming cost V 9 bases and J 10 bases, with 18 bases left between them. This CDR3 contains 13 residues. Germline CDR1 reads LNHDA; CDR2 reads SQIVND (reference sequence). The CDR3 reads CASKPAGVGKLFF. The CDR3 coding sequence is TGTGCCAGCAAACCCGCAGGGGTTGGAAAACTGTTTTTT.

This clone has a single count. The V gene is TRBV4-1, the J gene TRBJ1-3; D uncertain. The length of the CDR3 is 15 residues. Trimming shortened V by 4 bases and J by 0 bases, and 10 bases separated the two germline ends. The germline gives CDR1 MGHRA, CDR2 YSYEKL. The CDR3 protein is CASSPRLGSGNTIYF. CDR3 nucleotide sequence: TGCGCCAGCAGCCCACGACTGGGCTCTGGAAACACCATATATTTT.

The chain uses TRBV19 and TRBJ2-7; TRBD1 agrees at 9 bases. Looked up from germline, CDR1 is LNHDA and CDR2 is SQIVND (reference sequence). Losses at the gene ends were 3 bases for V and 5 bases for J; bases not matched to a gene: 5. The CDR3 totals 14 residues. The CDR3 sequence is CASSIGQGFDEQYF. DNA for the CDR3: TGTGCCAGTAGTATTGGACAGGGGTTCGACGAGCAGTACTTC.

This clone was seen only once. The chain carries TRBV15 and TRBJ2-7; 8 bases agree with TRBD1. J was trimmed by 2 bases and V by 1 base; bases with no gene match: 7. This CDR3 has 16 amino acids. Germline V gene data show CDR1 as LNHNV and CDR2 as YYDKDF (reference sequence). The CDR3 reads CATSRVQGAIAYEQYF. Written as DNA, the CDR3 is TGTGCCACCAGCAGAGTTCAGGGGGCCATCGCCTACGAGCAGTACTTC.

The chain employs TRBV4-3 and TRBJ1-1; a weak D match, TRBD1 (5 bases). The V gene lost 0 bases and the J gene lost 7 bases, with 15 bases spanning the gap. Germline values: CDR1 LGHNA, CDR2 YSLEER. The CDR3 runs to 15 residues. The CDR3 DNA is TGCGCCAGCAGCCAAGATATCATGGGGGAAGGTGAAGCTTTCTTT. Residues: CASSQDIMGEGEAFF.

This chain uses TRBV27 with TRBJ2-7; 8 bases agree with TRBD1. J gave up 6 bases and V 2 bases, and 9 bases lay outside the gene matches. The CDR3 runs to 15 residues. Germline CDR1 reads MNHEY; CDR2 reads SMNVEV (reference sequence). The CDR3 spells CASSLIGQGLGEQYF. The CDR3 DNA sequence: TGTGCCAGCAGTTTAATAGGACAGGGCTTGGGCGAGCAGTACTTC.

This chain connects TRBV10-3 to TRBJ2-1; TRBD2 matches 8 bases. CDR1 and CDR2 from the germline V gene are ENHRY and SYGVKD. The CDR3 runs 14 residues. The J segment lost 3 bases and the V segment lost 6 bases, leaving 4 bases of the junction unmatched. The CDR3 coding sequence is TGTGCCATCAGCCCTACTAGCGGCTACAATGAGCAGTTCTTC. Protein sequence: CAISPTSGYNEQFF.

The chain uses TRBV4-1 and TRBJ2-7; a weak D match, TRBD2 (6 bases). Trimming cost V 0 bases and J 0 bases, with 15 bases left between them. Germline V gives CDR1 MGHRA, CDR2 YSYEKL. The CDR3 runs to 17 residues. CDR3 nucleotide sequence: TGCGCCAGCAGCCAAGATCATATGGAGGGCGGCTCCTACGAGCAGTACTTC. It yields the protein CASSQDHMEGGSYEQYF.

Here the CDR3 reads CASRQGQSISNQPQHF. In DNA form, the CDR3 reads TGTGCCAGCAGGCAAGGACAGTCAATAAGCAATCAGCCCCAGCATTTT. V is TRBV27 and J is TRBJ1-5; possible D gene TRBD1, 6 bases. Germline V gene data show CDR1 as MNHEY and CDR2 as SMNVEV (reference sequence). This CDR3 region has 16 residues. V lost 6 bases and J 1 base, leaving 16 bases between the germline ends.

This chain links TRBV4-3 with TRBJ2-7; D may be TRBD1 (6 bases). The germline V gene has CDR1 LGHNA and CDR2 YSLEER. The CDR3 contains 13 residues. V shed 1 base and J shed 4 bases, with 8 bases lying between them. CDR3 nucleotides: TGCGCCAGCAGCCAAGGGGACAATTACGAGCAGTACTTC. The encoded protein is CASSQGDNYEQYF.

The CDR3 protein is CSVGTATSGYEQYF. The CDR3 DNA reads as TGCAGCGTTGGGACGGCTACCTCAGGCTACGAGCAGTACTTC. The chain employs TRBV29-1 and TRBJ2-7, with no clear D. The length of the CDR3 is 14 residues. CDR1 is SQVTM, CDR2 ANQGSEA, per germline. Trimming pared 4 bases from V and 3 bases from J, leaving 16 bases between.

In its sample, this clone was seen once. The chain couples TRBV7-2 to TRBJ2-5, with a tentative D call TRBD2 (5 bases). CDR1 and CDR2 from the germline V gene are SGHTA and FQGNSA. Deletions cut 2 bases from V and 5 bases from J, with 9 bases between. CDR3 length: 13 residues. The CDR3 is CASSLTRVETQYF. The CDR3 DNA reads TGTGCCAGCAGCTTAACTAGAGTGGAGACCCAGTACTTC. The variable domain in full, with the rest retrieved from reference TRBV7-2 and TRBJ2-5, is GAGVSQSPSNKVTEKGKDVELRCDPISGHTALYWYRQSLGQGLEFLIYFQGNSAPDKSGLPSDRFSAERTGGSVSTLTIQRTQQEDSAVYLCASSLTRVETQYFGPGTRLLVL.

The rearrangement joins TRBV4-3 to TRBJ2-5; TRBD1 matches 10 bases. The CDR3 is made up of 16 amino acids. J lost 7 bases, V lost 0 bases, and 8 bases had no gene match. Germline V gene lookup returns CDR1 LGHNA and CDR2 YSLEER. The DNA for the CDR3 is TGCGCCAGCAGCCAAGATCCAGGACAGGGGGTAGGGACCCAGTACTTC. Protein: CASSQDPGQGVGTQYF.

This clone was recorded only once. This chain uses TRBV7-9 with TRBJ2-2, with a weak D call TRBD1 (6 bases). CDR1 and CDR2 from the germline V gene are SEHNR and FQNEAQ (reference sequence). The CDR3 has 17 residues. Trimming left V 5 bases short and J 0 bases short, with 16 bases between. CDR3 sequence reads: CASSPFRDNANTGELFF. CDR3 bases: TGTGCCAGCAGCCCCTTTAGGGACAACGCGAACACCGGGGAGCTGTTTTTT.

The V call is TRBV7-9, the J call TRBJ2-5, with D perhaps TRBD1 (6 bases). CDR1 SEHNR and CDR2 FQNEAQ come from the germline V gene (reference sequence). The V end was cut by 1 base, the J end by 7 bases, with 7 bases between. The CDR3 is 12 amino acids. The CDR3 here is CASSLGGGTQYF. CDR3 sequence (DNA): TGTGCCAGCAGCTTAGGAGGGGGGACCCAGTACTTC. The full variable domain, its missing parts supplied by reference TRBV7-9 and TRBJ2-5, is DTGVSQNPRHKITKRGQNVTFRCDPISEHNRLYWYRQTLGQGPEFLTYFQNEAQLEKSRLLSDRFSAERPKGSFSTLEIQRTEQGDSAMYLCASSLGGGTQYFGPGTRLLVL.